Each of the 21 T cell receptor beta chains below was sequenced from the same sample in a study of blood T cell repertoires in COVID-19. The table came from immunoSEQ multiplex PCR; TCRdb's copy has only in-frame clones and leaves some out. The sample consists of roughly 300,000 clones, roughly 90% of them appearing once. The sequenced sample consisted of PBMCs or T cells enriched from blood (not recorded which). The receptors were gathered from a young woman who had recovered from COVID-19.

Concerning this clone: Additional DNA sequences in this sample encode the identical CDR3. The chain combines TRBV20-1 with TRBJ1-1; D remains ambiguous. Germline loops: CDR1 DFQATT, CDR2 SNEGSKA (reference sequence). Trimming cost V 4 bases and J 5 bases, with 5 bases left between them. The CDR3 has 10 amino acids. CDR3 DNA: TGCAGTGCTACGGGGACTGAAGCTTTCTTT. Translation: CSATGTEAFF.

The chain links TRBV27 to TRBJ2-7; 10 positions match TRBD1. Germline assignment: CDR1 MNHEY and CDR2 SMNVEV (reference sequence). V lost 4 bases and J lost 5; bases outside the gene matches: 5. This CDR3 region has 14 residues. CDR3 bases: TGTGCCAGCAGTTCCGACAGGGGGCAGCACGAGCAGTACTTC. This translates into CASSSDRGQHEQYF.

The V gene is TRBV29-1, the J gene TRBJ2-5; 8 bases line up with TRBD2. Germline CDR1 and CDR2: SQVTM and ANQGSEA. The CDR3 is 13 amino acids. The V gene end was trimmed by 4 bases and the J gene end by 5 bases; junction bases not matched to a gene: 6. The DNA of the CDR3 is TGCAGCGTTGCGGGAGGGAGTTTTGAGACCCAGTACTTC. It specifies CSVAGGSFETQYF.

This chain links TRBV5-1 with TRBJ2-2; perhaps TRBD2 as D (6 bases). The germline V gene encodes CDR1 SGHRS and CDR2 YFSETQ. V lost 1 base and J lost 5, with 15 bases in between. This CDR3 region has 16 residues. The CDR3 coding sequence is TGCGCCAGCAGCTTGCTTACGGCTAGCGTTACCGGGGAGCTGTTTTTT. Translating gives CASSLLTASVTGELFF.

The rearrangement uses TRBV4-3 and TRBJ1-1; weak D call: TRBD1 (5 bases). The CDR3 is made up of 13 amino acids. The germline V gene has CDR1 LGHNA and CDR2 YSLEER. V was trimmed by 6 bases and J by 4 bases, leaving 12 bases between them. The CDR3 bases are TGCGCCAGCAGAAAGGGGATGACCACTGAAGCTTTCTTT. As protein: CASRKGMTTEAFF.

The chain is built from TRBV7-9 and TRBJ1-1, with unresolved D. Germline values: CDR1 SEHNR, CDR2 FQNEAQ (reference sequence). This CDR3 is 13 amino acids long. With 1 base removed from V and 12 bases from J, the gap between germline ends came to 15 bases. CDR3 nucleotide sequence: TGTGCCAGCAGCTTAGATCCGATTCAGGATTCTTTCTTT. Its translation is CASSLDPIQDSFF.

This clone was observed a handful of times. The rearrangement uses TRBV19 and TRBJ2-7; D might be TRBD1 (6 bases). V lost 3 bases, J lost 3 bases, and 9 bases lay in between. The CDR3 runs 13 residues. From germline, CDR1 is LNHDA and CDR2 SQIVND (reference sequence). The CDR3 sequence: CASSMNRDYEQYF. Here the CDR3 DNA reads TGTGCCAGTAGTATGAACAGGGACTACGAGCAGTACTTC. Variable domain in full (rest from reference TRBV19 and TRBJ2-7): DGGITQSPKYLFRKEGQNVTLSCEQNLNHDAMYWYRQDPGQGLRLIYYSQIVNDFQKGDIAEGYSVSREKKESFPLTVTSAQKNPTAFYLCASSMNRDYEQYFGPGTRLTVT.

Only a few counts were recorded for this clone. The CDR3 DNA reads as TGTGCCAGCAGTGAATTACGGACAGGGTTTAACTATGGCTACACCTTC. Its protein product is CASSELRTGFNYGYTF. V usage is TRBV6-1 and J usage is TRBJ1-2, with TRBD1 identical over 8 bases. Per the germline V gene, CDR1 is MNHNS and CDR2 is SASEGT. V dropped 2 bases and J dropped 1; count of bases not matched to a gene: 6. The CDR3 sequence is 16 residues long.

This rearrangement joins TRBV5-8 to TRBJ2-7; 9 bases are a match to TRBD1. Germline V gene lookup returns CDR1 SGHTS and CDR2 YDEGEE. V gave up 5 bases and J gave up 2 bases; unmatched junction bases: 8. CDR3 length: 15 residues. This CDR3 is CASRSTGTGTYEQYF. In nucleotides, the CDR3 is TGTGCCAGCAGATCAACCGGGACAGGGACCTACGAGCAGTACTTC.

The chain recombines TRBV27 with TRBJ1-3, with a possible D match to TRBD1 (6 bases). Germline CDR1 is MNHEY and CDR2 is SMNVEV (reference sequence). V lost 6 bases and J lost 0, with 9 bases in between. The CDR3 is 14 residues long. CDR3 nucleotides: TGTGCCAGCAGACAGGGATACTCTGGAAACACCATATATTTT. This gives the protein CASRQGYSGNTIYF.

This sequence joins TRBV18 and TRBJ2-3; TRBD2 matches at 9 bases. Germline CDR1 KGHSH, CDR2 LQKENI. V lost 0 bases and J lost 3; bases outside the gene matches: 13. There are 19 residues in the CDR3. The CDR3 nucleotides are TGTGCCAGCTCACCACCTCCGGGACTAGCTACTTGTGGGACAGATACGCAGTATTTT. Its translation is CASSPPPGLATCGTDTQYF. Looking up the rest from reference TRBV18 and TRBJ2-3 gives the full variable domain: NAGVMQNPRHLVRRRGQEARLRCSPMKGHSHVYWYRQLPEEGLKFMVYLQKENIIDESGMPKERFSAEFPKEGPSILRIQQVVRGDSAAYFCASSPPPGLATCGTDTQYFGPGTRLTVL.

This chain joins TRBV27 and TRBJ1-2, with 9 bases fitting TRBD1. Germline V lookup: CDR1 MNHEY, CDR2 SMNVEV (reference sequence). The CDR3 is made up of 13 amino acids. Trimming took 2 bases from V and 6 from J; bases not matched to a gene: 1. CDR3 sequence (DNA): TGTGCCAGCAGTTTAGGGACAGGGCATGGCTACACCTTC. This gives the protein CASSLGTGHGYTF.

The chain couples TRBV28 to TRBJ1-1; possible D gene TRBD1, 5 bases. The CDR3 sequence is 14 residues long. Germline lookup yields CDR1 MDHEN and CDR2 SYDVKM. Trimming stripped 5 bases from V and 0 bases from J, with 10 bases between. This CDR3 is CASSLIRVNTEAFF. The CDR3, as DNA: TGTGCCAGCAGTCTAATCAGGGTGAACACTGAAGCTTTCTTT.

The chain couples TRBV9 to TRBJ2-7, with TRBD2 identical over 13 bases. The trim removed 3 bases at V and 5 bases at J, leaving 5 bases unmatched. This CDR3 is 15 amino acids long. Per the germline V gene, CDR1 is SGDLS and CDR2 is YYNGEE. The CDR3 spells CASSAGLAGIHEQYF. The CDR3 nucleotides read TGTGCCAGCAGCGCGGGACTAGCGGGAATACACGAGCAGTACTTC.

The chain links TRBV19 to TRBJ2-5; 7 nucleotides match TRBD2. This CDR3 contains 15 residues. Trimming cost V 4 bases and J 5 bases; bases outside gene matches: 10. In germline, CDR1 is LNHDA, CDR2 SQIVND (reference sequence). Here the CDR3 DNA reads TGTGCCAGTAGTACGGGTGTCGGGAGGATGGAGACCCAGTACTTC. Translated, it gives CASSTGVGRMETQYF.

The chain uses TRBV19 and TRBJ1-5; 8 nucleotides line up with TRBD1. Per the germline V gene, CDR1 is LNHDA and CDR2 is SQIVND (reference sequence). The CDR3 is 16 amino acids. The trim removed 7 bases at V and 0 bases at J, leaving 8 bases unmatched. The DNA for the CDR3 is TGTGCCAGTAATTCGGTCGACAGGGGTAGCAATCAGCCCCAGCATTTT. Encoded protein: CASNSVDRGSNQPQHF.

There are a few counts of this clone. The chain uses TRBV28 and TRBJ1-1; D might be TRBD1 (5 bases). This CDR3 is built from 15 residues. CDR1 and CDR2 (germline): MDHEN, SYDVKM. Trimming cost V 3 bases and J 1 base, with 12 bases left between them. CDR3: CASSFHGGGNTEAFF. As DNA, the CDR3 is TGTGCCAGCAGTTTTCACGGGGGAGGGAACACTGAAGCTTTCTTT.

The genes are TRBV4-3 and TRBJ2-7; TRBD2 matches at 7 bases. CDR1 LGHNA and CDR2 YSLEER come from the germline V gene. V shed 1 base and J 2 bases; nucleotides not matched to a gene: 11. CDR3 size: 17 residues. The CDR3: CASSQGPPSSGAYEQYF. CDR3 sequence (DNA): TGCGCCAGCAGCCAAGGCCCCCCCTCTAGCGGCGCCTACGAGCAGTACTTC.

The J gene is TRBJ2-1, the V gene TRBV11-3, with 11 bases matching TRBD2. The CDR3 has 17 residues. Germline lookup yields CDR1 SGHNT and CDR2 YENEEA. The junction had 10 bases not matched to a gene; V was cut back by 4 bases and J by 5 bases. The DNA for the CDR3 is TGTGCCAGCAGCTCACCGGGACTAGCGGATTACAACAATGAGCAGTTCTTC. This gives the protein CASSSPGLADYNNEQFF.

The chain joins TRBV30 to TRBJ2-4, with D possibly TRBD1 on 5 matching bases. Germline V lookup: CDR1 GTSNPN, CDR2 SVGIG (reference sequence). V was trimmed by 1 base and J by 7 bases, leaving 8 bases between them. CDR3 length equals 12 residues. The CDR3 spells CAWSASGNIQYF. The CDR3 DNA is TGTGCCTGGAGTGCCTCAGGGAACATTCAGTACTTC.

V and J are TRBV3-1 (or the pseudogene TRBV3-2) and TRBJ2-5; D gene uncertain. The germline V gene encodes CDR1 LGHDT and CDR2 YNNKEL (reference sequence). This CDR3 is built from 12 residues. Trimming pared 0 bases from V and 6 bases from J, leaving 5 bases between. The CDR3 loop is CASSQEGKTQYF. CDR3 nucleotides: TGTGCCAGCAGCCAAGAGGGCAAGACCCAGTACTTC.